This TCR beta chain comes out of a study of human T cells and chemical hapten exposure. The germline V and J ends were trimmed by 4 bases and 7 bases, with 25 bases remaining between them. CDR3 size: 18 residues. CDR1 and CDR2 (germline): SGHDN, FVKESK. One entry per CDR3 protein, called by TCRdb with MiXCR from the RACE reads. The sample consists of some 74,000 distinct CDR3 sequences, 14% of them appearing once. Time point of the sample: pre-sensitization, week 0. The treatment here: therapeutic diphenylcyclopropenone sensitization with weekly scalp DPC. Sequencing used whole blood, obtained in connection with sensitization to the hapten diphenylcyclopropenone (DPC). The chain is built from TRBV14 and TRBJ2-2, with a tentative D call TRBD2 (6 bases). The clonotype was recovered from a woman aged 50 to 60 with alopecia areata. Some clones in this sample may be carry-over from other donors' samples. CDR3 DNA sequence: TGTGCCAGCAGCCTCCGATCGCCGGCGGGAAGTGTGGACGGGGAGCTGTTTTTT. Its translation: CASSLRSPAGSVDGELFF.